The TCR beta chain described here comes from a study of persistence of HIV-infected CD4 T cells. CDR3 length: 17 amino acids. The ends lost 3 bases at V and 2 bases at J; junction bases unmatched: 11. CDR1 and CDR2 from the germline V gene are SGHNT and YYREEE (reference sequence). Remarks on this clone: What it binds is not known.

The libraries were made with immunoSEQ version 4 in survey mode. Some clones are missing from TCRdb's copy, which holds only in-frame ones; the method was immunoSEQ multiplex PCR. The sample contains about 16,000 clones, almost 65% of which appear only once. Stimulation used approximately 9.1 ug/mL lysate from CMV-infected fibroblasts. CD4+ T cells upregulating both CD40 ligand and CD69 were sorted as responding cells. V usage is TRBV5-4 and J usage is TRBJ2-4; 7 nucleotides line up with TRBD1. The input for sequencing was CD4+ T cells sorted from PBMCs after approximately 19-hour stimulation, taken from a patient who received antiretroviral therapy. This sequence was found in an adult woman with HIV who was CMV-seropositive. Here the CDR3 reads CASSSYRDSPTKNIQYF. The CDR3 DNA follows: TGTGCCAGCAGCTCATACCGGGACAGCCCTACCAAAAACATTCAGTACTTC.